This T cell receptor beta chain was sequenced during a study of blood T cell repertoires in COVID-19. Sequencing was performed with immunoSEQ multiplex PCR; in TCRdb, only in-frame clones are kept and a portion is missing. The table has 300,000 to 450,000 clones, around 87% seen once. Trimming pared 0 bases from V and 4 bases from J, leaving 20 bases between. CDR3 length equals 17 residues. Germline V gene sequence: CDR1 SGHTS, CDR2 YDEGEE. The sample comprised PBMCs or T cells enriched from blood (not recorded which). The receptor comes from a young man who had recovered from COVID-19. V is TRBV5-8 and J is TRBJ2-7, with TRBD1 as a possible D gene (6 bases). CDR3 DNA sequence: TGTGCCAGCAGCTTGGACTCCGGGACAAGTAAGCGGTACGAGCAGTACTTC. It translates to CASSLDSGTSKRYEQYF.